The rows below give T cell receptor beta chains drawn from one sample of a study of shared clonotypes between healthy human individuals. Libraries were prepared by immunoSEQ multiplex PCR; TCRdb keeps only in-frame clonotypes and omits some of them. Among some 2 million clones listed, 95% were seen once. Specimen: naive CD4+ T cells sorted from blood. The receptors shown here come from a man younger than 35 in good health. Each CDR3 is given with its conserved first and last residue. A D gene is named only where the DNA matches it firmly. Not all rows give a size; the values are once, few, many and, for expanded clones, a class.

J gene,CDR3 length,V gene,D gene,clone size,CDR3 DNA,CDR3 protein
TRBJ2-7,14,TRBV19,-,-,TGTGCCAGTAGTATCCGGGGCCCCCCCTACGAGCAGTACTTC,CASSIRGPPYEQYF
TRBJ2-7,15,TRBV6-5,TRBD2,-,TGTGCCAGCAGACCGGGGACTAGCGGAGCTTACGAGCAGTACTTC,CASRPGTSGAYEQYF
TRBJ2-7,16,TRBV7-9,TRBD1,-,TGTGCCAGCAGCCCAAGGGGGGGACAGGGTTTAGGCGAGCAGTACTTC,CASSPRGGQGLGEQYF
TRBJ1-1,15,TRBV10-3,TRBD1,-,TGTGCCATCAGTGAACGGACAGGGGGCTACACTGAAGCTTTCTTT,CAISERTGGYTEAFF
TRBJ1-2,13,TRBV29-1,TRBD1,once,TGCAGCGTGCTCCGGGACAGTAACTATGGCTACACCTTC,CSVLRDSNYGYTF
TRBJ2-3,11,TRBV10-3,-,once,TGTGCCCCCCGGGACTTGGATACGCAGTATTTT,CAPRDLDTQYF
TRBJ2-6,13,TRBV5-4,-,-,TGTGCCAGCAGCTTAAAAGGGGCCAACGTCCTGACTTTC,CASSLKGANVLTF
TRBJ2-7,14,TRBV5-1,-,-,TGCGCCAGCACCCAGACTACCTTCTCCTACGAGCAGTACTTC,CASTQTTFSYEQYF
TRBJ1-2,10,TRBV6-6,-,once,TGTGCCGGGGGGAACTATGGCTACACCTTC,CAGGNYGYTF
TRBJ1-2,15,TRBV19,-,many,TGTGCCAGTAGTCGACGCGGGGCACTGAACTATGGCTACACCTTC,CASSRRGALNYGYTF
TRBJ2-5,19,TRBV4-1,TRBD2,-,TGCGCCAGCAGCCTCCTGTTAGCCGGGACTAGCGGGGTCCAAGAGACCCAGTACTTC,CASSLLLAGTSGVQETQYF
TRBJ1-2,15,TRBV6-4,TRBD1,-,TGTGCCAGCAGTGACGCCCCCGGGACAGGGACCGGCTACACCTTC,CASSDAPGTGTGYTF
TRBJ1-3,16,TRBV5-6,TRBD1,-,TGTGCCAGCAGCCGAGGGACAGGGTCTTTTGGAAACACCATATATTTT,CASSRGTGSFGNTIYF
TRBJ2-3,13,TRBV30,-,-,TGTGCCTGGAATCGTCAGGGCACAGATACGCAGTATTTT,CAWNRQGTDTQYF
TRBJ2-7,16,TRBV6-1,TRBD1,once,TGTGCCAGCAGTGAATCCGGGACAGGGCCACCCTACGAGCAGTACTTC,CASSESGTGPPYEQYF
TRBJ2-4,13,TRBV5-6,TRBD2,once,TGTGCCTCGAGGGAGGGAGCCAAAAACATTCAGTACTTC,CASREGAKNIQYF
TRBJ2-7,10,TRBV20-1,-,once,TGCAGTGTCCCACTCAGGGGACAGTACTTC,CSVPLRGQYF
TRBJ1-1,14,TRBV7-2,-,-,TGTGCCAGCAGCCTTCTTACAAGGAACACTGAAGCTTTCTTT,CASSLLTRNTEAFF
TRBJ2-5,15,TRBV11-2,TRBD1,-,TGTGCCAGCAGCATCGGACAGGGGGCATGGGAGACCCAGTACTTC,CASSIGQGAWETQYF
TRBJ1-1,16,TRBV4-3,TRBD1,-,TGCGCCAGCAGCCAAGTTGTGGGACAGGGGCCGACTGAAGCTTTCTTT,CASSQVVGQGPTEAFF
TRBJ2-7,12,TRBV11-2,TRBD2,-,TGTGCCAGCAGCAAGGGAGGGAACGAGCAGTACTTC,CASSKGGNEQYF
TRBJ2-5,14,TRBV10-3,-,once,TGTGCCATCAGTGAGTCTAACAACCAAGAGACCCAGTACTTC,CAISESNNQETQYF
TRBJ2-2,16,TRBV5-1,-,-,TGCGCCAGCAGCTTGGGATCTGGCAGGGGCCCCGGGGAGCTGTTTTTT,CASSLGSGRGPGELFF
TRBJ1-4,14,TRBV18,TRBD1,-,TGTGCCAGCTCACCAGAACAGGGGAATGAAAAACTGTTTTTT,CASSPEQGNEKLFF
TRBJ1-1,13,TRBV30,-,-,TGTGCCCAGGCCCTTCCAGGGCTTTTAGTAGCTTTCTTT,CAQALPGLLVAFF
TRBJ2-1,14,TRBV7-2,TRBD2,-,TGTGCCAGCAGCCCCGGACTAGCGAGTTCTGTGGGATTCTTC,CASSPGLASSVGFF
TRBJ1-2,12,TRBV12-5,-,-,TGTGCTAGTGGTCCGGTCATCGGCGGCTACACCTTC,CASGPVIGGYTF
TRBJ1-2,17,TRBV15,TRBD1,-,TGTGCCACCAGGGGGAGGGAAGGCCGGGACAGGACCTATGGCTACACCTTC,CATRGREGRDRTYGYTF
TRBJ2-3,15,TRBV6-5,TRBD2,-,TGTGCCAGCAGCGTACTAGCGGGAGGCACAGATACGCAGTATTTT,CASSVLAGGTDTQYF
TRBJ2-3,14,TRBV15,-,-,TGTGCCACCACCAAGGGGGGGGCGGCCGATACGCAGTATTTT,CATTKGGAADTQYF
TRBJ2-7,11,TRBV2,-,-,TGTGCCGGTGGCAACCCCTACGAGCAGTACTTC,CAGGNPYEQYF
TRBJ1-3,17,TRBV30,-,-,TGTGCCTGGAGTGGGCGCTCGGGAGGGTTAAGGCGAAACACCATATATTTT,CAWSGRSGGLRRNTIYF
TRBJ1-2,14,TRBV5-1,-,-,TGCGCCAGCAGCTTGGCGGGCAGGGGTGATGGCTACACCTTC,CASSLAGRGDGYTF
TRBJ1-5,15,TRBV28,-,-,TGTGCCAGCAGTTTGCCAGGGGCTGGCAATCAGCCCCAGCATTTT,CASSLPGAGNQPQHF
TRBJ2-5,13,TRBV7-2,-,-,TGTGCCAGCAGCTTTGGGACACAAGAGACCCAGTACTTC,CASSFGTQETQYF
TRBJ2-2,14,TRBV5-1,-,-,TGCGCCAGCAGCTCGAGTCCGAACACCGGGGAGCTGTTTTTT,CASSSSPNTGELFF
TRBJ2-1,15,TRBV14,TRBD2,-,TGTGCCAGCAGCGTTAGCGGGGGTGCCTACAATGAGCAGTTCTTC,CASSVSGGAYNEQFF
TRBJ1-3,14,TRBV18,-,few,TGTGCCAGCTCACCAAACAGCGTTGGAAACACCATATATTTT,CASSPNSVGNTIYF
TRBJ2-5,10,TRBV2,-,-,TGTGCCAGCGGAAAAGAGACCCAGTACTTC,CASGKETQYF
TRBJ2-2,16,TRBV27,-,-,TGTGCCAGCAGTTTTCTGCGGGGCACGAACACCGGGGAGCTGTTTTTT,CASSFLRGTNTGELFF
TRBJ1-1,16,TRBV7-9,-,-,TGTGCCAGCACCGTCAACCCGGGGCTGGAGAGTACTGAAGCTTTCTTT,CASTVNPGLESTEAFF
TRBJ2-7,12,TRBV28,-,-,TGTGCCAGCAGTTCCCAGATCTACGAGCAGTACTTC,CASSSQIYEQYF
TRBJ1-6,15,TRBV5-6,-,-,TGTGCCAGCTTAAAGCGGACGGGATATAATTCACCCCTCCACTTT,CASLKRTGYNSPLHF
TRBJ2-3,12,TRBV7-2,-,-,TGTGCCAGCAGCTTAGGAGGGGCTTCGCAGTATTTT,CASSLGGASQYF
TRBJ2-2,16,TRBV6-5,TRBD1,-,TGTGCCAGCAGTTATCTGGATTTGAGGGGGCCCGGGGAGCTGTTTTTT,CASSYLDLRGPGELFF
TRBJ1-2,15,TRBV10-3,TRBD1,once,TGTGCCATCAGTGCGACAGGGGGACGAGACTATGGCTACACCTTC,CAISATGGRDYGYTF
TRBJ1-6,15,TRBV6-5,-,-,TGTGCCAGCAGTTACTCGGGGGGTAATAATTCACCCCTCCACTTT,CASSYSGGNNSPLHF
TRBJ2-7,13,TRBV15,-,-,TGTGCCACCAGCAGAGATCAATACTACGAGCAGTACTTC,CATSRDQYYEQYF
TRBJ1-6,13,TRBV30,TRBD1,-,TGTGCCTGGAGGGGGACAGGGAATTCACCCCTCCACTTT,CAWRGTGNSPLHF
TRBJ2-2,15,TRBV7-2,-,-,TGTGCCAGCAGCTTAGAGAGGTTGGACACCGGGGAGCTGTTTTTT,CASSLERLDTGELFF
TRBJ1-5,16,TRBV7-9,TRBD1,-,TGTGCCAGCAGCCAGGTACAGGGGGCGCGTAATCAGCCCCAGCATTTT,CASSQVQGARNQPQHF
TRBJ1-2,15,TRBV28,-,-,TGTGCCAGTGGGTTTGTAGACTCGACGAGGCCTGGCTACACCTTC,CASGFVDSTRPGYTF
TRBJ2-7,17,TRBV28,TRBD2,-,TGTGCCAGCAGTTTGGCCACCGGGACTAGCGGGCACTACGAGCAGTACTTC,CASSLATGTSGHYEQYF
TRBJ2-2,19,TRBV4-3,TRBD2,once,TGCGCCAGCAGCCAAGATGACCCAGCGGGAGGGCGAAGGGCCGGGGAGCTGTTTTTT,CASSQDDPAGGRRAGELFF
TRBJ2-7,14,TRBV7-9,TRBD2,-,TGTGCCAGCAGCTTCAGCGGGGGCGCCTACGAGCAGTACTTC,CASSFSGGAYEQYF
TRBJ2-7,11,TRBV6-1,-,-,TGTGCCAGCAGTTGGGGTTCCGAGCAGTACTTC,CASSWGSEQYF
TRBJ2-3,12,TRBV30,-,-,TGTGCCTGGAGTGTCCAGACAGATACGCAGTATTTT,CAWSVQTDTQYF
TRBJ2-7,13,TRBV18,-,-,TGTGCCAGCTCACCCAAGACATCCTACGAGCAGTACTTC,CASSPKTSYEQYF
TRBJ2-4,12,TRBV6-5,-,-,TGTGCCAGCAGGGGTGGTCGGGGCATTCAGTACTTC,CASRGGRGIQYF